The present TCR beta chain was sequenced within a study of T cells expressing NK-cell markers. One entry per CDR3 protein, without DNA, is what TCRdb gives after re-calling the 5' RACE reads. The ten top clones account for more than 1.4%, within a sample of about 430,000 distinct CDR3 sequences. CDR1 and CDR2 (germline): LNHDA, SQIVND (reference sequence). This CDR3 comprises 15 residues. Source material: blood T cells: a sorted CD56 or NKG2C T cell subset, CD4+ or CD8+ T cells, or bulk PBMC T cells (not recorded which). This receptor was identified in a woman aged 45-65 years in good health. This chain uses TRBV19 with TRBJ1-4. The CDR3 sequence is CASSIGERRYGKLFF.